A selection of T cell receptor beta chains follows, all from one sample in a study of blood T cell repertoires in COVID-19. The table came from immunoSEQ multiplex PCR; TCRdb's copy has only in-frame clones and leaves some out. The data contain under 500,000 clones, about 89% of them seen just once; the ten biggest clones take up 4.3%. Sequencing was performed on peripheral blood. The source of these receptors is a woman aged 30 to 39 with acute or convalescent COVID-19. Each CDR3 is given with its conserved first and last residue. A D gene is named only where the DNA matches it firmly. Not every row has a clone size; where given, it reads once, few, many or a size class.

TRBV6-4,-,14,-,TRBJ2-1,CATKGETGRNEQFF,TGTGCCACGAAAGGGGAGACAGGACGAAATGAGCAGTTCTTC
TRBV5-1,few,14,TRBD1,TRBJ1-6,CASSAGQGYSPLHF,TGCGCCAGCAGCGCTGGACAGGGTTATTCACCCCTCCACTTT
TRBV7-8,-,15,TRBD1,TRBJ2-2,CASSRTGTGAGELFF,TGTGCCAGCAGCCGAACCGGGACAGGGGCCGGGGAGCTGTTTTTT
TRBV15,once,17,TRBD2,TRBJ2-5,CATSRALAGGGRETQYF,TGTGCCACCAGCAGAGCACTGGCGGGGGGAGGTCGGGAGACCCAGTACTTC
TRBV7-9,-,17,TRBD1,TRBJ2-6,CASSLTGGVSGANVLTF,TGTGCCAGCAGCTTGACAGGGGGCGTCTCTGGGGCCAACGTCCTGACTTTC
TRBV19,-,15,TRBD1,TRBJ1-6,CASSPGQGYDSPLHF,TGTGCCAGTTCCCCAGGACAGGGGTATGATTCACCCCTCCACTTT
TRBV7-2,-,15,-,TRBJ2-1,CASSLSFAGYNEQFF,TGTGCCAGCAGCTTATCGTTCGCGGGTTACAATGAGCAGTTCTTC
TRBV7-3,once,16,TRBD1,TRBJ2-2,CASSSPGQGSPGELFF,TGTGCCAGCAGCTCGCCGGGACAGGGATCTCCCGGGGAGCTGTTTTTT
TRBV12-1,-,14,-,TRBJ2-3,CASRTSGGTDTQYF,TGTGCCAGCAGAACTAGCGGGGGAACAGATACGCAGTATTTT
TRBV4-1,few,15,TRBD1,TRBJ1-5,CASSQVGQGHQPQHF,TGCGCCAGCAGCCAGGTGGGACAGGGGCATCAGCCCCAGCATTTT
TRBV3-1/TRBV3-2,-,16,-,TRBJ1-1,CASSPPLRGGETEAFF,TGTGCCAGCAGCCCCCCTCTCAGGGGCGGCGAAACTGAAGCTTTCTTT
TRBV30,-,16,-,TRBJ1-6,CAWSAPGRGYNSPLHF,TGTGCCTGGAGTGCCCCCGGACGGGGATATAATTCACCCCTCCACTTT
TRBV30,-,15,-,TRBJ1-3,CACSGGSLSGNTIYF,TGTGCCTGTTCCGGCGGCAGCCTCTCTGGAAACACCATATATTTT
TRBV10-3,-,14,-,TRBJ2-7,CAISEPTGTYEQYF,TGTGCCATCAGTGAGCCGACAGGAACCTACGAGCAGTACTTC
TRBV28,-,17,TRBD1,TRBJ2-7,CASSPGQGSYSPYEQYF,TGTGCCAGCAGTCCCGGACAGGGATCCTATAGTCCCTACGAGCAGTACTTC
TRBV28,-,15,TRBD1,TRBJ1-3,CASRGQGNSGNTIYF,TGTGCCAGCAGAGGACAGGGAAACTCTGGAAACACCATATATTTT
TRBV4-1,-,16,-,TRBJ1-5,CASSREGGTIGQPQHF,TGCGCCAGCAGCCGGGAGGGTGGCACGATCGGGCAGCCCCAGCATTTT
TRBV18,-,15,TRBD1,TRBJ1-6,CASSPGQGRESPLHF,TGTGCCAGCTCACCGGGACAGGGGAGAGAATCACCCCTCCACTTT
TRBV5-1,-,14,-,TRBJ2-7,CASSLWQGSYEQYF,TGCGCCAGCAGCTTGTGGCAGGGTTCCTACGAGCAGTACTTC
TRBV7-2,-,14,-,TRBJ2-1,CASSLVRGWDEQFF,TGTGCCAGCAGCCTGGTACGGGGATGGGATGAGCAGTTCTTC
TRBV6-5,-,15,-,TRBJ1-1,CASRAGDKRRTEAFF,TGTGCCAGCAGGGCAGGGGATAAAAGACGTACTGAAGCTTTCTTT
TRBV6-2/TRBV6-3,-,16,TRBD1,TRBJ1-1,CASSPTNRGSSTEAFF,TGTGCCAGCAGTCCGACCAACAGGGGGAGTAGCACTGAAGCTTTCTTT
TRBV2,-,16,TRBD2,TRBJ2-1,CASSEIIGLANNEQFF,TGTGCCAGCAGTGAAATAATTGGACTAGCGAACAATGAGCAGTTCTTC
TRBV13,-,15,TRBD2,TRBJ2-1,CASSHSGGFYNEQFF,TGTGCCAGCAGCCATAGCGGGGGATTCTACAATGAGCAGTTCTTC
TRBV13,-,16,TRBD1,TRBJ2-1,CASSFVRDRGLNEQFF,TGTGCCAGCAGCTTCGTCCGGGACAGGGGGCTTAATGAGCAGTTCTTC
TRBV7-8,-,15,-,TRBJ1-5,CASSPLKGPGQPQHF,TGTGCCAGCAGCCCTTTGAAGGGGCCGGGCCAGCCCCAGCATTTT
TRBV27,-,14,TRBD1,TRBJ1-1,CASSRDRVDTEAFF,TGTGCCAGCAGTCGGGACAGGGTAGACACTGAAGCTTTCTTT